Listed below are T cell receptor beta chains from one sample, sequenced in a study of identical twins. TCRdb used MiXCR to reprocess the 5' RACE reads, holding one entry per CDR3 protein. This sample carries a few hundred thousand distinct CDR3 sequences, roughly an eighth of them seen once, and the ten largest clones take 0.8% to 1%. The sample was also reused in another study, on yellow fever vaccine responses in identical twins.

Sequencing input: CD4+ T cells sorted from blood. These receptors were taken from a woman aged 18-35 years in good health. Both conserved end residues are part of each CDR3. A D gene is named only where the DNA matches it firmly. Clone size is not always given. Where it is, it says once, few, many or a class for expanded clones.

NA TRBJ1-1 NA TRBV21-1 CASSKAPRGEAFF TGTGCCAGCAGCAAAGCGCCCCGGGGTGAAGCTTTCTTT
NA TRBJ2-5 many TRBV12-3/TRBV12-4 CASSLITSRAIQETQYF TGTGCCAGCAGTTTAATTACCTCTCGGGCCATCCAAGAGACCCAGTACTTC
TRBD2 TRBJ2-3 NA TRBV7-2 CASSSGRFTQYF TGTGCCAGCAGCTCCGGGAGGTTTACGCAGTATTTT
TRBD1 TRBJ2-1 few TRBV7-2 CASLGGRNEQFF TGTGCCAGCCTAGGGGGCCGCAATGAGCAGTTCTTC
TRBD1 TRBJ1-2 few TRBV19 CASSIDGQGYGYTF TGTGCCAGTAGTATAGACGGACAGGGCTATGGCTACACCTTC
NA TRBJ2-2 NA TRBV14 CASSRDLNGELFF TGTGCCAGCAGCCGAGACTTGAACGGGGAGCTGTTTTTT
NA TRBJ2-1 NA TRBV7-2 CASSRSIILSYNEQFF TGTGCCAGCAGCCGATCGATAATCCTATCCTACAATGAGCAGTTCTTC
NA TRBJ2-3 few TRBV27 CASSFLLSRASTDTQYF TGTGCCAGCAGTTTCCTCCTTTCGCGGGCCAGCACAGATACGCAGTATTTT
TRBD1 TRBJ2-7 NA TRBV5-6 CASSQTGGGYEQYF TGTGCCAGCAGCCAGACAGGGGGCGGCTACGAGCAGTACTTC
NA TRBJ2-2 few TRBV5-1 CASSPGHSGSGELFF TGCGCCAGCAGCCCGGGACATAGCGGCTCCGGGGAGCTGTTTTTT
TRBD2 TRBJ2-1 few TRBV12-3/TRBV12-4 CASRPSGGGWGNEQFF TGTGCCAGCAGACCTAGCGGGGGGGGCTGGGGGAATGAGCAGTTCTTC
NA TRBJ2-7 few TRBV12-3/TRBV12-4 CASRITSTNYEQYF TGTGCCAGCAGGATAACCTCAACAAACTACGAGCAGTACTTC
TRBD1 TRBJ2-7 few TRBV6-1 CASRPGQVSYEQYF TGTGCCAGCAGGCCCGGACAGGTCTCCTACGAGCAGTACTTC
NA TRBJ2-7 NA TRBV18 CASSPTYSYEQYF TGTGCCAGCTCACCAACCTACTCCTACGAGCAGTACTTC
NA TRBJ2-3 few TRBV5-1 CASRSDPGQTDTQYF TGCGCCAGCAGGTCCGACCCTGGACAGACAGATACGCAGTATTTT
NA TRBJ2-1 many TRBV10-3 CATARRDSTYRNEQFF TGTGCCACGGCCAGACGGGACTCCACTTATCGGAATGAGCAGTTCTTC
NA TRBJ1-1 few TRBV29-1 CSVERDVNTEAFF TGCAGCGTAGAACGGGACGTGAACACTGAAGCTTTCTTT
NA TRBJ2-3 NA TRBV5-1 CASSLAPTSSPPTDTQYF TGCGCCAGCAGCTTGGCTCCAACTAGCAGCCCCCCCACAGATACGCAGTATTTT
NA TRBJ1-2 NA TRBV5-5 CASRPALNYGYTF TGTGCCAGCAGACCGGCTCTTAACTATGGCTACACCTTC
TRBD2 TRBJ2-1 few TRBV6-1 CASTGLAGWEQFF TGTGCCAGCACGGGACTAGCGGGGTGGGAGCAGTTCTTC
NA TRBJ1-1 NA TRBV5-1 CASSLEGMGYTEAFF TGCGCCAGCAGCTTGGAGGGGATGGGATACACTGAAGCTTTCTTT
NA TRBJ1-1 NA TRBV5-5 CASSLFTGGGTEAFF TGTGCCAGCAGCTTGTTTACGGGCGGGGGCACTGAAGCTTTCTTT
NA TRBJ1-2 few TRBV5-1 CASSFLSGRGDGYTF TGCGCCAGCAGCTTCCTATCAGGGAGAGGGGATGGCTACACCTTC
TRBD2 TRBJ2-2 NA TRBV12-3/TRBV12-4 CASRISGRENTGELFF TGTGCCAGCAGGATAAGCGGGAGGGAGAACACCGGGGAGCTGTTTTTT
NA TRBJ1-4 NA TRBV9 CASSVDARMVANEKLFF TGTGCCAGCAGCGTAGACGCTCGTATGGTCGCTAATGAAAAACTGTTTTTT
NA TRBJ2-3 many TRBV5-1 CASSLEGGTDTQYF TGTGCCAGCAGCTTAGAAGGGGGCACAGATACGCAGTATTTT
NA TRBJ2-7 few TRBV12-3/TRBV12-4 CASTPGAAYEQYF TGTGCCAGCACCCCGGGGGCAGCCTACGAGCAGTACTTC
NA TRBJ2-2 NA TRBV3-1 CASSHKGGELFF TGTGCCAGCAGCCACAAGGGCGGGGAGCTGTTTTTT
TRBD1 TRBJ1-6 NA TRBV7-3 CASSLGTGLLSPLHF TGTGCCAGCAGCTTGGGGACAGGGCTGCTCTCACCCCTCCACTTT
NA TRBJ2-7 few TRBV5-1 CASSLNAGIAYEQYF TGCGCCAGCAGCTTGAATGCGGGGATTGCCTACGAGCAGTACTTC
TRBD1 TRBJ2-7 NA TRBV6-1 CASSGGPTGQQYF TGTGCCAGCAGTGGAGGACCGACAGGGCAGCAGTACTTC
NA TRBJ2-5 NA TRBV5-1 CASSSGQTGETQYF TGCGCCAGCAGCTCGGGGCAGACCGGGGAGACCCAGTACTTC
NA TRBJ2-7 few TRBV10-3 CAISDTGFEQYF TGTGCCATCAGTGACACGGGTTTTGAGCAGTACTTC
TRBD2 TRBJ2-3 NA TRBV28 CASSKIAGGSDTQYF TGTGCCAGCAGTAAAATAGCGGGGGGGTCAGATACGCAGTATTTT
NA TRBJ2-1 many TRBV5-1 CASSLAAGARNNEQFF TGCGCCAGCAGCTTGGCTGCGGGCGCTCGCAACAATGAGCAGTTCTTC
TRBD2 TRBJ2-7 NA TRBV11-2 CASSPTAGLAGRGEQYF TGTGCCAGCAGCCCAACGGCGGGACTAGCGGGACGGGGGGAGCAGTACTTC
NA TRBJ1-4 NA TRBV5-1 CASSFFGNNEKLFF TGCGCCAGCAGCTTCTTCGGTAATAATGAAAAACTGTTTTTT
TRBD2 TRBJ2-1 few TRBV20-1 CSAEPSSGSYNEQFF TGCAGTGCGGAACCCTCTAGCGGGTCCTACAATGAGCAGTTCTTC
NA TRBJ2-1 NA TRBV4-2 CASSQYEGLSYNEQFF TGTGCCAGCAGCCAATACGAGGGACTCTCCTACAATGAGCAGTTCTTC
TRBD1 TRBJ1-6 NA TRBV6-5 CASSYSRGTGDSPLHF TGTGCCAGCAGTTACTCGAGGGGGACAGGGGACTCACCCCTCCACTTT
NA TRBJ2-1 many TRBV27 CASARSNEQFF TGTGCCAGCGCCCGATCCAATGAGCAGTTCTTC
TRBD1 TRBJ1-5 NA TRBV20-1 CSAQPGTGRSNQPQHF TGCAGTGCCCAACCCGGGACAGGGCGTAGCAATCAGCCCCAGCATTTT
NA TRBJ2-3 many TRBV30 CAWDSGLRTDTQYF TGTGCCTGGGACAGCGGTCTGAGGACAGATACGCAGTATTTT